The sequence of this T cell receptor (beta chain) was determined in a study of graft-versus-host responses after intestinal transplantation. Study-wide context: Recipients obtained multivisceral, liver-intestinal, or isolated intestinal transplants. Study conclusions and caveats: Across patients carrying graft-donor T cell macrochimerism, allografts held high graft-versus-host to host-versus-graft clonal ratios. Recipient marrow held GvH clones, some first seen in ileum or blood.

To note about this clone: Its antigen is as yet unknown.

Assay: immunoSEQ multiplex PCR; the TCRdb copy retains only in-frame clones and omits some. Here the sample spans approximately 54,000 clones, 84% being singletons. The CDR3 is 14 residues long. Germline CDR1 and CDR2: SGHRS and YFSETQ. Losses at the gene ends were 8 bases for V and 6 bases for J; bases not matched to a gene: 6. This TCR was sampled from a human donor who was the organ donor for an intestinal transplant. The V call is TRBV5-1, the J call TRBJ2-1; 12 nucleotides align to TRBD2. The material sequenced was unstimulated CD4+ T cells sorted from spleen or lymph node cells, taken before transplant. The DNA of the CDR3 is TGCGCCAGTCGACTAGCGGGAGTCGGCAATGAGCAGTTCTTC. Amino acid sequence: CASRLAGVGNEQFF.